A selection of T cell receptor beta chains follows, all from one sample in a study of shared clonotypes between healthy human individuals. Here immunoSEQ multiplex PCR was the method, and the copy in TCRdb shows in-frame clones only, minus some. Seen here are some 490,000 clones, roughly 80% observed once, and the top ten hold more than 10%. The specimen sequenced was PBMCs. The origin of the receptors is a middle-aged woman in good health. Some clones in this sample may be carry-over from other donors' samples. CDR3s include the opening cysteine and the closing phenylalanine or tryptophan. The D gene is left open where the match is weak. Clone size is not always given. Where it is, it says once, few, many or a class for expanded clones.

J	size	V	D	CDR3	DNA
TRBJ2-7	-	TRBV7-9	TRBD2	CASSPSGRPTYEQYF	TGTGCCAGCAGCCCTAGCGGGAGACCGACCTACGAGCAGTACTTC
TRBJ2-3	-	TRBV18	TRBD1	CASSPGQALTDTQYF	TGTGCCAGCTCACCGGGACAGGCCCTCACAGATACGCAGTATTTT
TRBJ2-6	-	TRBV13	-	CASSFARKVSGANVLTF	TGTGCCAGCAGCTTTGCCAGAAAGGTCTCTGGGGCCAACGTCCTGACTTTC
TRBJ2-5	-	TRBV28	-	CASSFPTTRETQYF	TGTGCCAGCAGTTTCCCGACTACACGGGAGACCCAGTACTTC
TRBJ2-2	-	TRBV30	-	CAWSRLVGRELFF	TGTGCCTGGAGTAGGTTGGTTGGTAGGGAGCTGTTTTTT
TRBJ2-1	-	TRBV7-3	TRBD2	CASSPRAGVENEQFF	TGTGCCAGCAGCCCAAGAGCGGGAGTAGAGAATGAGCAGTTCTTC
TRBJ1-3	many	TRBV5-1	TRBD1	CASSSTGTGEGNTIYF	TGCGCCAGCAGCTCGACCGGGACAGGGGAAGGAAACACCATATATTTT
TRBJ2-5	-	TRBV7-2	-	CASSPSGGIETQYF	TGTGCCAGCAGCCCTAGTGGGGGAATAGAGACCCAGTACTTC
TRBJ1-1	-	TRBV28	-	CASSLSGMGNTEAFF	TGTGCCAGCAGTTTAAGTGGTATGGGGAACACTGAAGCTTTCTTT
TRBJ1-2	-	TRBV5-5	-	CASTSPSLRDGVYGYTF	TGTGCCAGCACCTCGCCATCCCTCCGGGACGGAGTCTATGGCTACACCTTC
TRBJ2-5	-	TRBV28	TRBD2	CASSPTSGSRETQYF	TGTGCCAGCAGCCCGACTAGCGGGAGTAGGGAGACCCAGTACTTC
TRBJ1-5	-	TRBV28	-	CASKRPNGNQPQHF	TGTGCCAGCAAGCGGCCAAATGGCAATCAGCCCCAGCATTTT
TRBJ2-3	-	TRBV2	-	CASSDVISVGDTQYF	TGTGCCAGCAGTGATGTAATTTCGGTGGGAGATACGCAGTATTTT
TRBJ2-5	many	TRBV11-2	TRBD2	CASSLSGNAETQYF	TGTGCCAGCAGCTTAAGCGGGAACGCGGAGACCCAGTACTTC
TRBJ2-7	-	TRBV19	TRBD1	CASSIGQGNEQYF	TGTGCCAGTAGTATAGGACAGGGGAACGAGCAGTACTTC
TRBJ1-1	-	TRBV5-5	-	CASRMGRENTEAFF	TGTGCCAGCAGGATGGGCAGGGAGAACACTGAAGCTTTCTTT
TRBJ2-5	-	TRBV5-4	TRBD1	CASSPGDRARDQYF	TGTGCCAGCAGCCCGGGGGACAGGGCAAGGGACCAGTACTTC
TRBJ1-1	-	TRBV5-5	TRBD1	CASSLLRDSEAFF	TGTGCCAGCAGTCTTCTCCGGGACAGTGAAGCTTTCTTT
TRBJ2-2	-	TRBV7-9	TRBD2	CASSSVAGGKTGELFF	TGTGCCAGCAGCTCTGTAGCGGGAGGAAAGACCGGGGAGCTGTTTTTT
TRBJ2-7	-	TRBV4-2	TRBD2	CASSQDLASGSDEQYF	TGTGCCAGCAGCCAAGATCTTGCTAGCGGGAGCGACGAGCAGTACTTC
TRBJ2-2	-	TRBV7-2	-	CASSLVLFGGELFF	TGTGCCAGCAGCTTAGTTCTGTTCGGCGGGGAGCTGTTTTTT
TRBJ1-5	few	TRBV6-5	-	CASSYSQGNQPQHF	TGTGCCAGCAGTTACTCGCAGGGCAATCAGCCCCAGCATTTT
TRBJ1-1	-	TRBV30	-	CAWKLSMNTEAFF	TGTGCCTGGAAACTCAGCATGAACACTGAAGCTTTCTTT
TRBJ2-7	-	TRBV4-1	-	CASSPTGTEYVEQYF	TGCGCCAGCAGCCCCACAGGCACGGAGTACGTTGAGCAGTACTTC
TRBJ2-3	few	TRBV6-4	-	CASSDSLATSTDTQYF	TGTGCCAGCAGTGACTCGTTAGCGACAAGCACAGATACGCAGTATTTT
TRBJ2-5	-	TRBV5-1	-	CASSLNQQETQYF	TGCGCCAGCAGCTTGAACCAACAAGAGACCCAGTACTTC
TRBJ1-2	-	TRBV15	-	CATSRAGLYGYTF	TGTGCCACCAGCAGGGCCGGCCTCTATGGCTACACCTTC
TRBJ2-2	many	TRBV6-1	-	CASSPEAGTGELFF	TGTGCCAGCAGCCCGGAGGCGGGAACCGGGGAGCTGTTTTTT
TRBJ1-1	-	TRBV18	-	CASSPGRDTEAFF	TGTGCCAGCTCACCCGGACGCGACACTGAAGCTTTCTTT
TRBJ1-4	-	TRBV5-1	TRBD1	CASSGQGAPDEKLFF	TGCGCCAGCAGCGGACAGGGGGCGCCTGATGAAAAACTGTTTTTT